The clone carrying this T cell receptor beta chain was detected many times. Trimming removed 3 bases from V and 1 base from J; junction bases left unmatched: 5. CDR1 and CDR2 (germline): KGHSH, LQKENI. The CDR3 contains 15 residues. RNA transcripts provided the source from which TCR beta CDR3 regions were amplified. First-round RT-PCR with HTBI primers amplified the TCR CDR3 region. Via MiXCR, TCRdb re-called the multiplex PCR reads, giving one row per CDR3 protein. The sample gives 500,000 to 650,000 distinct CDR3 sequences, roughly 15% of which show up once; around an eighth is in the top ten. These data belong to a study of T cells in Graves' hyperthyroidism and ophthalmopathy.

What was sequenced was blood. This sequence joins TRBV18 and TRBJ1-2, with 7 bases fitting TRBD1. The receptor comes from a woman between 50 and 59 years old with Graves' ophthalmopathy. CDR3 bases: TGTGCCAGCTCACCCCGGACAGGCGATAACTATGGCTACACCTTC. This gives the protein CASSPRTGDNYGYTF.